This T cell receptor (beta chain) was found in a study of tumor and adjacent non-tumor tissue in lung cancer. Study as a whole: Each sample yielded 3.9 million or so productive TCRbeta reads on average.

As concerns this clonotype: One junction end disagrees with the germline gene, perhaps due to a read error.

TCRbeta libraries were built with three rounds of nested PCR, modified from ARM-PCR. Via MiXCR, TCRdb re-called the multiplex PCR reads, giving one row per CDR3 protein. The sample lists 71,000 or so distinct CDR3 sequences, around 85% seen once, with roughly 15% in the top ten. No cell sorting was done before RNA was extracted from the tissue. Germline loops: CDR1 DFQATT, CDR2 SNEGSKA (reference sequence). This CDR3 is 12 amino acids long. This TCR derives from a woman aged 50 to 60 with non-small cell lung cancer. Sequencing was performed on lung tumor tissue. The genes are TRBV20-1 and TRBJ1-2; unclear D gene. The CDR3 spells CSGVHGQDGHTF. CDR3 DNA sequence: TGCAGTGGAGTCCATGGTCAAGATGGCCACACCTTC.